The 8 T cell receptor beta chains presented below share a single source sample, sequenced in a study of tumor-infiltrating lymphocytes in primary liver carcinoma. Unsorted whole blood served as the source of blood RNA, and germline DNA was extracted as well. TCR beta cDNA came from roughly 550 ng total RNA, primed with a constant-region primer. Library construction for TCR beta comprised three nested multiplex PCR rounds performed with slightly modified ARM-PCR. Rounds one and two of PCR, each of 10 cycles, were primed with TRBV1-TRBV30 forward primers and a C-beta reverse primer. One entry per CDR3 protein, called by TCRdb with MiXCR from the multiplex PCR reads. Of almost 200,000 distinct CDR3 sequences in the sample, almost 65% are singletons; the top ten hold roughly 7%. Source material: peripheral blood. The origin of the receptors is a woman aged 60-75 years with primary liver carcinoma and hepatitis B virus infection.

This clonotype was detected a few times. This could be a read error, since a much larger clone is one nucleotide away. The V gene is TRBV6-2 or TRBV6-3, the J gene TRBJ2-7, with 9 positions matching TRBD2. The CDR3 runs to 15 residues. In germline, CDR1 is MNHEY, CDR2 SVGEGT. In nucleotides, the CDR3 is TGTACCAGCAGTTACTCGGCGGGAGGGCCTTGGGAGCAGTACTTC. It yields the protein CTSSYSAGGPWEQYF.

The genes are TRBV2 and TRBJ2-1; 16 bases are a match to TRBD2. There are 16 residues in the CDR3. Germline CDR1 reads SNHLY; CDR2 reads FYNNEI. With V trimmed by 4 bases and J by 9 bases, 6 bases remained unmatched. CDR3: CASSGGGLAGGSEQFF. The CDR3 DNA reads TGTGCCAGCAGTGGTGGGGGACTAGCGGGAGGGAGTGAGCAGTTCTTC.

Comments on this clonotype: One end of the junction does not line up with germline, which may come from a read error. The genes are TRBV11-2 and TRBJ2-5; the D gene is possibly TRBD1 (6 bases). Germline-derived CDR1 and CDR2 are SGHAT and FQNNGV. CDR3 length equals 16 residues. The CDR3 loop is CANSLDLTGGGDEQYF. CDR3 nucleotides: TGTGCCAACAGCTTGGATCTGACGGGTGGGGGCGATGAGCAGTACTTC.

This clonotype has ten or more counts. This chain connects TRBV29-1 to TRBJ2-7; TRBD1 agrees at 7 bases. With V trimmed by 8 bases and J by 3 bases, 7 bases remained unmatched. The CDR3 has 12 amino acids. Germline V lookup: CDR1 SQVTM, CDR2 ANQGSEA. In DNA form, the CDR3 reads TGCAGCCCCCGACAGGGTAACTACGAGCAGTACTTC. It is translated as CSPRQGNYEQYF.

This sequence joins TRBV10-3 and TRBJ2-2; 12 bases map to TRBD2. The CDR3 is 15 amino acids. Trimming cost V 8 bases and J 5 bases; bases outside gene matches: 6. Germline values: CDR1 ENHRY, CDR2 SYGVKD. The CDR3 is CAIGSSGRGTGELFF. CDR3 in DNA: TGTGCCATCGGGTCTAGCGGGAGGGGTACCGGGGAGCTGTTTTTT.

As regards this clonotype: One end of the junction does not line up with germline, which may come from a read error. This chain links TRBV11-1 with TRBJ2-6; D possibly matches TRBD1 or TRBD2 (5 bases each). Looked up from germline, CDR1 is SGHAT and CDR2 is FQDESV (reference sequence). This CDR3 comprises 17 residues. CDR3 protein: CVSSPPTGSSGANLLTF. Here the CDR3 DNA reads TGTGTCAGCAGCCCCCCGACTGGGAGCTCTGGGGCCAACCTCCTGACTTTC.

The chain carries TRBV11-3 and TRBJ1-1, with a tentative D call TRBD1 (5 bases). Trimming took 8 bases from V and 1 from J, leaving 17 bases between them. There are 15 residues in the CDR3. Germline values: CDR1 SGHNT, CDR2 YENEEA. CDR3 nucleotide sequence: TGTGCCAGCGGCTCCTACGGGGGGTCGAACACTGAAGCTTTCTTT. It codes for CASGSYGGSNTEAFF.

For this clonotype: One end of the junction does not line up with germline, which may come from a read error. The chain uses TRBV11-1 and TRBJ2-4; 11 bases match TRBD2. Germline V gene lookup returns CDR1 SGHAT and CDR2 FQDESV (reference sequence). This CDR3 is built from 17 residues. This CDR3 is CTSSFPVTSGTKNIQYF. CDR3 sequence (DNA): TGTACCAGCAGCTTTCCCGTGACTAGCGGGACCAAAAACATTCAGTACTTC. The variable domain in full, completed from reference TRBV11-1 and TRBJ2-4, reads EAEVAQSPRYKITEKSQAVAFWCDPISGHATLYWYRQILGQGPELLVQFQDESVVDDSQLPKDRFSAERLKGVDSTLKIQPAELGDSAMYLCTSSFPVTSGTKNIQYFGAGTRLSVL.